This T cell receptor (beta chain) came from a study of blood T cell repertoires in COVID-19 (dated by TCRdb to about 2020). As for the study more broadly: Samples covering the acute and convalescent phases of COVID-19 were provided by collaborators in the United States, Italy and Spain. The prospective study material was composed of cDNA or gDNA derived from T cells, B-cell-depleted T cells, or PBMCs. The dataset comprised deeply sampled blood TCRbeta repertoires from subjects exposed to, actively infected with, or recovered from COVID-19. The repertoires were released in a freely available public database intended as a resource for research on the immune response to SARS-CoV-2. Samples came from the ongoing ImmuneRACE study (first 160 participants) plus 1,254 subjects from 6 global collaborators. A de-identified subject ID, COVID-19 status, age in years and sex were almost always included in the sample metadata. Where available, HLA class I and class II types were taken from metadata supplied by the sample provider and were not determined by assay-based typing. What the work shows at the level of the full study, not this receptor alone: Clinical and demographic metadata were provided uncurated, with the amount varying by source and participant.

Participants in the prospective study were enrolled through a virtual design, were aged roughly 18 to 90 years, and lived in 24 United States geographic areas. To assign participants to cohorts, the prospective study relied on clinical history that participants themselves reported in a screening survey and a study questionnaire. Exposed participants had been in contact with someone with a PCR-confirmed or clinician-diagnosed COVID-19 case within 2 weeks of study entry. In the prospective study, whole blood, serum and a nasopharyngeal or oropharyngeal swab were collected from each participant by mobile phlebotomists. Over an approximately 2-month period, participants in the prospective study had the option of providing additional blood draws and questionnaires. Before DNA extraction, blood samples from the prospective study were shipped at room temperature or frozen. CDR1 and CDR2 (SGHDT, YYEEEE) derive from the germline V gene. V loses 4 bases, J loses 4 bases, and the germline ends lie 14 bases apart. The CDR3 has 14 amino acids, counting the end cysteine and phenylalanine. CDR3 DNA only is kept here, 42 bases in frame from base 1.

A few counts support this clone. Its antigen remains undetermined. Base-call qualities are not available, and no considerably larger clone is one nucleotide away. TCRbeta CDR3 regions were amplified from genomic DNA using the immunoSEQ Assay, a bias-controlled multiplex PCR. In the paper's pipeline: The number of nucleated cells in each sample was estimated by amplification of reference gene primers within the assay. Sequence reads were collapsed and filtered to measure the absolute abundance of every unique TCRbeta CDR3 rearrangement. For each sample, productive Simpson clonality was calculated by taking the square root of Simpson's diversity index across productive rearrangements. TCRdb retrieved this table from immuneACCESS and kept in-frame rearrangements only. Not all clones are present; in checked studies, unresolved V genes account for under half, and no reason is known for the remainder. V, J and clone size were drawn from that table, and D and trimming were deduced from the DNA. The sample includes fewer than 400,000 clones, with roughly nine tenths observed a single time. Roughly 3.6% of the sample goes to the ten largest clones.

The sequence links TRBV5-6 to TRBJ1-2, with the D gene too uncertain to name. This sequence originates from a woman aged 25 to 39 who had been exposed to COVID-19. The sequenced material came from PBMCs or T cells enriched from blood (not recorded which). The DNA reads TGTGCCAGCAGCGAAAACCCGGGGATCTATGGCTACACCTTC. Its translation reads: CASSENPGIYGYTF.